The 25 T cell receptor delta chains in this list originate from one sample, sequenced in a study of γδ T cells in repeated Plasmodium falciparum infection. Gammadelta T cells were flow-sorted from PBMC into Vgamma9/Vdelta2+ and Vdelta2-negative populations for bulk analysis. TCRdb re-analyzed the multiplex PCR reads via CATT. The table records tens of thousands of delta-chain clones, 1.7% of them present only once. The specimen sequenced was gamma-delta T cells from blood. The receptor set was obtained from a pool of human donors (malaria-infected and uninfected, not separated).

This clone was counted only a few times. This DNA's translation differs at residue 3 from TCRdb's protein, which comes from a much larger clone; a read error is likely, and the protein shown is translated from the DNA. This chain links TRDV3 with TRDJ1; 11 bases are shared with TRDD3. CDR3 length: 21 residues. J was trimmed by 2 bases and V by 0 bases; bases with no gene match: 23. Germline CDR1 and CDR2: TVYSNPD and GDNSRS (reference sequence). The CDR3 DNA reads as TGTGCCTTTAGAGTCCCCTTCTTTGGGGGATACGCGGGAGGTATAACCGATAAACTCATCTTT. Translated, it gives CAFRVPFFGGYAGGITDKLIF.

There are a few counts of this clone. Given a far larger clone just one base away, this is likely a sequencing read error. At the DNA level, this CDR3 is encoded by other sequences in the same sample as well. The V gene is TRDV1; the J gene was not called; the tabulated D call, TRDD3, remains unverified against the DNA. CDR3 length equals 19 residues. Germline V gene data show CDR1 as TSWWSYY and CDR2 as QGS. CDR3 sequence: CALGSFAPLLGRPRFKLIF. The CDR3 bases are TGTGCTCTTGGATCATTCGCCCCCCTACTGGGACGACCTCGTTTTAAGCTCATCTTT.

This clone came up a few times. With a far larger clone one base away, a read error is the likely cause. The sample holds other DNA sequences that translate to the same CDR3. This chain joins TRDV1 and TRDJ1; 10 bases agree with TRDD3. With 3 bases clipped from V and 2 bases from J, the junction kept 33 bases outside the gene matches. The CDR3 is 25 residues long. The germline V gene encodes CDR1 TSWWSYY and CDR2 QGS. The CDR3 region is CALGDSPTTEPQPRTGGLPTDKLIF. DNA for the CDR3: TGTGCTCTTGGGGACTCTCCTACAACAGAACCCCAACCCCGTACTGGGGGATTACCAACCGATAAACTCATCTTT.

Points on this clone: A far larger clone differs by one base, so this is likely a read error. The same CDR3 also results from other DNA sequences found in this sample. This chain joins TRDV1 and TRDJ1; 13 bases fit TRDD3. TCRdb records no J gene; here it was assigned by comparing the DNA to germline. The germline CDR1 and CDR2 sequences are TSWWSYY and QGS. The V segment lost 0 bases and the J segment 3 bases; nucleotides outside the gene matches: 25. This CDR3 has 24 residues. CDR3 sequence (DNA): TGTGCTCTTGGGGAACTTCTACCGGGCGAGGAGCTCGAACTGGGGGATACGGGATCCGATAAACTCATCTTT. Residues: CALGELLPGEELELGDTGSDKLIF.

In regard to this clone: The protein recorded in TCRdb matches a much larger clone and deviates from this DNA's translation at residue 13, suggesting a read error; the protein here is obtained by translating the DNA. The chain links TRDV1 to TRDJ1; D is tentatively TRDD2 or TRDD3 (6 bases each). The J gene was not available in TCRdb and was assigned here by matching the DNA to germline segments. Germline CDR1 reads TSWWSYY; CDR2 reads QGS. This CDR3 is built from 23 residues. CDR3 amino acids: CALGAWLPPRGGTVSLFADKLIF. Written as DNA, the CDR3 is TGTGCTCTTGGGGCCTGGCTTCCTCCCCGGGGGGGGACTGTTTCCCTCTTCGCCGACAAACTCATCTTT.

This clone was seen many times. With a far larger clone one base away, a read error is the likely cause. The V and J genes are TRDV2 and TRDJ1; D unresolved. Germline values: CDR1 GEAIGNYY, CDR2 EKD. Trimming pared 0 bases from V and 10 bases from J, leaving 17 bases between. The CDR3 is made up of 14 amino acids. The CDR3 sequence is CACDTPFVVGGLIF. CDR3 bases: TGTGCCTGTGACACCCCTTTTGTAGTTGGCGGACTCATCTTT.

About this clone itself: A far larger clone is off by one base, so a read error is likely. This specimen includes other DNA sequences encoding the same CDR3. The J gene is uncalled and the V gene is TRDV3; TRDD3, the table's D call, lacks a check against the DNA. The CDR3 length is 20 residues. The germline CDR1 and CDR2 sequences are TVYSNPD and GDNSRS (reference sequence). For the CDR3, the DNA is TGTGCCCGGGTGAGTCCTACCGTATACTGGGGGATACGCTCCATCGATAAGCTCATCTTT. As protein: CARVSPTVYWGIRSIDKLIF.

Notes on this clone: With only one base between it and a far larger clone, this is likely a read error. The sample holds other DNA sequences that translate to the same CDR3. This chain uses TRDV1 with TRDJ1, with D uncertain. The CDR3 covers 23 residues. Germline values: CDR1 TSWWSYY, CDR2 QGS. CDR3: CALGELDSSYGWWAKPGFDKLIF. The CDR3, as DNA: TGTGCTCTTGGAGAACTAGACAGTAGCTACGGATGGTGGGCGAAACCGGGCTTCGATAAACTCATCTTT.

This clone was observed a few times. The protein TCRdb gives is from a much larger clone and does not agree with this DNA's translation at residue 17, likely a read error; the protein shown here comes from the DNA. The chain is built from TRDV3 and TRDJ1; 9 bases are a match to TRDD3. No J segment appears in TCRdb, so it was assigned here by matching the sequence to germline. Unmatched junction bases numbered 37, after V lost 4 bases and J lost 1 base. From germline, CDR1 is TVYSNPD and CDR2 GDNSRS (reference sequence). The CDR3 has 24 residues. For the CDR3, the DNA is TGTGCCTCACTTATACCCCAGGGATTCCACGGGTTCTGGGGGATCAGGCCGATCACCGATAAACTCATCTTT. It specifies CASLIPQGFHGFWGIRPITDKLIF.

The chain links TRDV1 to TRDJ1; 9 nucleotides line up with TRDD3. The J gene, missing from TCRdb, was assigned here through DNA to germline matching. There are 22 residues in the CDR3. V trimming: 1 base; J trimming: 3 bases; junction bases outside the gene matches: 24. Germline CDR1 reads TSWWSYY; CDR2 reads QGS. The CDR3 is CALGEPERVWSPWGYGADKLIF. CDR3 nucleotide sequence: TGTGCTCTTGGGGAACCCGAGAGGGTTTGGTCTCCCTGGGGATACGGTGCCGATAAACTCATCTTT.

This clone turned up a few times. Since a far larger clone is one base different, this is likely a read error. At the DNA level, this CDR3 is encoded by other sequences in the same sample as well. The rearrangement joins TRAV36/DV7 to TRDJ1; 12 positions agree with TRDD3. The length of the CDR3 is 21 residues. Trimming at V came to 3 bases and at J to 0 bases, leaving 21 bases not matched to a gene. CDR1 and CDR2 (germline): VTNFRS, LTSSGIE (reference sequence). In DNA, the CDR3 is TGTGCTGTGGTCCTCATTCTGCCCTTCTGGGGGATACGCTCGGACACCGATAAACTCATCTTT. Protein sequence: CAVVLILPFWGIRSDTDKLIF. Together with reference TRAV36/DV7 and TRDJ1, the CDR3 gives the full variable domain: EDKVVQSPLSLVVHEGDTVTLNCSYEVTNFRSLLWYKQEKKAPTFLFMLTSSGIEKKSGRLSSILDKKELSSILNITATQTGDSAIYLCAVVLILPFWGIRSDTDKLIFGKGTRVTVEP.

Concerning this clone: TCRdb shows a much larger clone's protein in place of this DNA's translation, and the two differ at residue 9, likely through a read error; the protein shown is translated from the DNA. V is TRDV1 and J is TRDJ1; 13 bases line up with TRDD3. This CDR3 region has 21 residues. The germline CDR1 and CDR2 sequences are TSWWSYY and QGS. Unmatched junction bases numbered 19, after V lost 4 bases and J lost 2 bases. The CDR3: CALGGYTFPLGDTLRTDKLIF. CDR3 in DNA: TGTGCTCTTGGGGGATACACCTTCCCACTGGGGGATACGCTCAGAACCGATAAACTCATCTTT.

This clone has only a few counts. This DNA's translation and the protein TCRdb lists, from a much larger clone, do not match at residue 12, likely due to a read error; the protein shown is translated from the DNA. This chain connects TRDV1 to TRDJ1, with TRDD3 matching over 9 bases. This CDR3 spans 23 amino acids. CDR1 is TSWWSYY and CDR2 is QGS in the germline V gene. The CDR3 coding sequence is TGTGCTCTTGGGAGGATCGTTCCTAAGTGGGGCCAGATGATGGGGGGATACACCTATAAACTCATCTTT. This sequence encodes CALGRIVPKWGQMMGGYTYKLIF.

About this clone: This DNA's translation and the protein TCRdb lists, from a much larger clone, do not match at residue 7, likely due to a read error; the protein shown is translated from the DNA. V is TRDV3 and J is TRDJ1; TRDD3 aligns across 11 bases. TCRdb records no J gene; here it was assigned by comparing the DNA to germline. The CDR3 contains 25 residues. With V trimmed by 2 bases and J by 6 bases, 41 bases remained unmatched. Germline V gene data show CDR1 as TVYSNPD and CDR2 as GDNSRS (reference sequence). The DNA of the CDR3 is TGTGCCTTTGCCGACCTTCCGTCCCCCCGATGGGGGATACGGACGATCTACGGATCTACCTATAAACTCATCTTT. Translation gives CAFADLPSPRWGIRTIYGSTYKLIF.

This clone appeared a few times. The protein given by TCRdb reflects a much larger clone and differs at residue 14 from this DNA's translation, likely from a read error; the protein shown is the DNA's translation. The V call is TRDV1, the J call TRDJ1, with D possibly matching TRDD2 (6 bases). The CDR3 contains 23 residues. V was pared by 0 bases and J by 0 bases, with 32 bases between. The germline gives CDR1 TSWWSYY, CDR2 QGS. The chain's CDR3 is CALGELGFFLPRSWGRYTDKLIF. The CDR3 DNA sequence: TGTGCTCTTGGGGAACTAGGATTCTTCCTGCCCAGGTCTTGGGGTCGATACACCGATAAACTCATCTTT.

This clone has ten or more counts. This DNA's translation differs at residue 6 from TCRdb's protein, which comes from a much larger clone; a read error is likely, and the protein shown is translated from the DNA. This chain uses TRDV1 with TRDJ1; possibly TRDD2 or TRDD3 for D (5 bases each). The germline CDR1 and CDR2 sequences are TSWWSYY and QGS. The CDR3 consists of 21 residues. V was shortened by 1 base and J by 0 bases, with 27 bases between the two germline ends. Here the CDR3 reads CALGEPEEVPMPYWYTDKLIF. In DNA form, the CDR3 reads TGTGCTCTTGGGGAACCAGAGGAAGTGCCCATGCCCTACTGGTACACCGATAAACTCATCTTT.

This clone was observed at least ten times. A read error likely explains why the TCRdb protein, taken from a much larger clone, differs from this DNA's translation at residue 8; the protein shown is translated from the DNA. The rearrangement joins TRDV1 to TRDJ2; D is possibly TRDD3 (6 bases). The CDR3 totals 16 residues. CDR1 and CDR2 (germline): TSWWSYY, QGS. The germline V and J ends were trimmed by 9 bases and 2 bases, with 19 bases remaining between them. CDR3 sequence reads: CALKTGGGTLTAQLFF. The CDR3 nucleotides are TGTGCTCTCAAGACGGGTGGGGGTACGTTGACAGCACAACTCTTCTTT.

This clone occurred many times. This likely stems from a read error, as it lies one base from a far larger clone. The sample holds other DNA sequences that translate to the same CDR3. The rearrangement joins TRDV1 to TRDJ1; 13 bases are shared with TRDD3. CDR3 length: 20 amino acids. Germline V gene sequence: CDR1 TSWWSYY, CDR2 QGS. The CDR3 sequence: CALGDLISYWGIRHTDKLIF. The CDR3 DNA is TGCGCTCTTGGGGATCTCATTTCGTACTGGGGGATACGGCACACCGATAAACTCATCTTT.

This clone was observed at least ten times. This likely stems from a read error, as it lies one base from a far larger clone. Other DNA sequences in the same sample also yield this CDR3. The chain links TRDV1 to TRDJ1; 8 bases align to TRDD3. Germline lookup yields CDR1 TSWWSYY and CDR2 QGS. The CDR3 loop spans 17 amino acids. The V segment lost 5 bases and the J segment 8 bases; nucleotides outside the gene matches: 19. CDR3 sequence: CALGSASFWGRHDKLIF. CDR3 nucleotide sequence: TGTGCTCTTGGGAGCGCTTCCTTCTGGGGGAGACACGACAAACTCATCTTT.

With regard to this clone: The protein TCRdb lists belongs to a much larger clone and differs from this DNA's translation at residue 7, which points to a read error; the protein shown is made from the DNA. The chain combines TRDV1 with TRDJ1; D gene ambiguous. The CDR3 extends over 16 amino acids. V was clipped by 0 bases and J by 3 bases, with 14 bases between them. CDR1 and CDR2 (germline): TSWWSYY, QGS. For the CDR3, the DNA is TGTGCTCTTGGGGAACTAAACACCGGGACGGCCGATAAACTCATCTTT. Amino acid sequence: CALGELNTGTADKLIF.

As for this clone: TCRdb pairs this DNA with a much larger clone's protein that differs at residue 11, likely a read error; the protein shown was translated from the DNA. The gene calls are TRDV2 and TRDJ3, with 8 positions matching TRDD3. The J gene, absent from TCRdb, was called here by matching the DNA to germline. The V gene end was trimmed by 0 bases and the J gene end by 2 bases; junction bases not matched to a gene: 14. CDR1 is GEAIGNYY, CDR2 EKD, per germline. The length of the CDR3 is 21 residues. The CDR3 DNA sequence: TGTGCCTGTGACACCGGCGGGCTACTGGGGGGTCGCGCCTGGGACACCCGACAGATGTTTTTC. This translates into CACDTGGLLGGRAWDTRQMFF.

This clone was seen only a few times. The protein TCRdb lists belongs to a much larger clone and differs from this DNA's translation at residue 3, which points to a read error; the protein shown is made from the DNA. The chain employs TRDV1 and TRDJ1; TRDD3 might be the D (6 bases). TCRdb lists no J gene, so it was determined here by aligning the DNA to germline. The CDR3 has 19 residues. Per germline, CDR1 TSWWSYY and CDR2 QGS. CDR3 region: CAPGEDISGIPPYTDKLIF. The CDR3 DNA is TGTGCTCCTGGGGAAGATATCTCCGGGATTCCCCCGTACACCGATAAACTCATCTTT.

This clone was recorded at least ten times. This is likely an artifact of a read error, given a far larger clone one base away. Other DNA sequences in the sample encode the same CDR3. The chain employs TRDV1 and TRDJ1, with 7 positions matching TRDD3. J lost 0 bases, V lost 0 bases, and 10 bases had no gene match. Germline V CDR1 and CDR2: TSWWSYY, QGS. This CDR3 comprises 18 residues. Here the CDR3 reads CALGELDGILPYTDKLIF. DNA of the CDR3: TGTGCTCTTGGGGAACTGGATGGGATACTTCCGTACACCGATAAACTCATCTTT.

As regards this clone: The protein that TCRdb holds for this DNA derives from a much larger clone and differs from the translated DNA at residue 7, which likely indicates a read error; the protein shown here is translated from the DNA. The gene calls are TRDV1 and TRDJ1, with 13 nucleotides matching TRDD3. Here the J gene came from matching the DNA to germline, since TCRdb omits it. V was clipped by 5 bases and J by 2 bases; unmatched bases: 23. The V gene's germline CDR1 is TSWWSYY and CDR2 QGS. There are 22 residues in the CDR3. CDR3 loop: CALGPFCISYWGIRVGTDKLIF. CDR3 in DNA: TGTGCTCTTGGGCCTTTCTGCATATCTTACTGGGGGATACGCGTGGGTACCGATAAACTCATCTTT.

This clone was seen ten or more times. This probably arose from a read error, given a far larger clone one base away. The identical CDR3 is also encoded by other nucleotide sequences in the sample. The rearrangement uses TRDV1 and TRDJ1, with 8 bases aligning to TRDD3. The CDR3 sequence is 21 residues long. Germline V gene data show CDR1 as TSWWSYY and CDR2 as QGS. DNA for the CDR3: TGTGCTCTTGGGGCGTACCTCCCGTCCTACGACCTCTGGGGGAACACCGATAAGCTCATCTTT. This codes for CALGAYLPSYDLWGNTDKLIF.